The table lists the clone carrying this TCR beta chain with a few counts. Its target is not known. These data originate in a study of cytomegalovirus exposure and HLA in healthy donors. Study-wide results and caveats: Later work associated roughly 15,000 TCR beta sequences with HLA alleles at 0.05 false discovery rate.

The ends were cut back, 3 bases at V and 5 bases at J, with 14 bases in the middle. CDR1 LNHNV and CDR2 YYDKDF come from the germline V gene (reference sequence). This CDR3 region has 15 residues. It was with 60 Vbeta and 13 Jbeta primers that the PCR ran. Method: immunoSEQ multiplex PCR; TCRdb's copy keeps in-frame clones and lacks some. The sample lists some 140,000 clones; around three quarters were seen once. The source material was PBMCs. The sequence was collected from a man in his thirties or forties in good health. This rearrangement joins TRBV15 to TRBJ1-5; D unclear. CDR3 loop: CATSSQAAAYQPQHF. The CDR3, as DNA: TGTGCCACCAGCAGCCAAGCGGCTGCCTATCAGCCCCAGCATTTT.